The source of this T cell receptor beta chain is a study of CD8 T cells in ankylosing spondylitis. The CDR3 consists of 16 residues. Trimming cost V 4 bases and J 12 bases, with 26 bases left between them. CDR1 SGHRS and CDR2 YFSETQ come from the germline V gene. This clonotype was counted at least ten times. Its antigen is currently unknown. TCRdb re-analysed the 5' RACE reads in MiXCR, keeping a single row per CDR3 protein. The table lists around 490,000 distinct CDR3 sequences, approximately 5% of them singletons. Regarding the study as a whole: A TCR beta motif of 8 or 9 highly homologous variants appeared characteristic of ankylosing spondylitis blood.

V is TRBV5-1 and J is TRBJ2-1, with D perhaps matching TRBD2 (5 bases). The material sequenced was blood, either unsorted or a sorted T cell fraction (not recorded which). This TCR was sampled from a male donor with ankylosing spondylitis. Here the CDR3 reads CASSDSTRGYNEGQFF. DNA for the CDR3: TGCGCCAGCAGCGACTCCACACGAGGATACAATGAGGGGCAGTTCTTC.